Below are 4 T cell receptor beta chains sequenced from a single sample in a study of siplizumab effects on memory and regulatory T cells. Libraries were prepared by immunoSEQ multiplex PCR; TCRdb keeps only in-frame clonotypes and omits some of them. In the table there are about 56,000 clones, over 95% of which are singletons. The sequenced sample consisted of naive CD8+ T cells sorted from blood. These receptors were obtained from a human donor in good health.

The J gene is TRBJ2-7, the V gene TRBV11-1; 7 bases fit TRBD1. The CDR3 is 14 amino acids. Germline V gene lookup returns CDR1 SGHAT and CDR2 FQDESV (reference sequence). V was clipped by 7 bases and J by 1 base; unmatched bases: 7. In DNA, the CDR3 is TGTGCCAGCAAAATGACAGGGACATCCTACGAGCAGTACTTC. It codes for CASKMTGTSYEQYF.

The chain links TRBV6-5 to TRBJ2-3, with unresolved D. In germline, CDR1 is MNHEY, CDR2 SVGAGI. V was cut by 0 bases and J by 2 bases, with 6 bases left in between. CDR3 length: 14 amino acids. In DNA form, the CDR3 reads TGTGCCAGCAGTTACTCGAGAGTCACAGATACGCAGTATTTT. Its translation is CASSYSRVTDTQYF.

The V gene is TRBV5-6, the J gene TRBJ2-7; TRBD1 is a possible D gene (5 bases). CDR1 is SGHDT and CDR2 is YYEEEE in the germline V gene. This CDR3 is 13 amino acids long. Trimming cost V 3 bases and J 3 bases, with 10 bases left between them. In DNA form, the CDR3 reads TGTGCCAGCAGCTCAGGGTGGCTCTACGAGCAGTACTTC. Translation gives CASSSGWLYEQYF.

The chain carries TRBV6-5 and TRBJ2-1, with TRBD2 matching 9 bases. This CDR3 region has 16 residues. The V and J ends lost 2 bases and 4 bases, in that order; junction bases with no gene match: 6. CDR1 and CDR2 (germline): MNHEY, SVGAGI. The CDR3 sequence is CASSYTLAGVYNEQFF. CDR3 coding DNA: TGTGCCAGCAGTTACACATTAGCGGGAGTATACAATGAGCAGTTCTTC.